The entry below describes one T cell receptor beta chain. Antigen specificity is unknown. The sample belongs to a study of cytomegalovirus exposure and HLA in healthy donors. The PCR employed 60 Vbeta primers together with 13 Jbeta primers. Sequencing used immunoSEQ multiplex PCR; TCRdb keeps in-frame clones, though not all of them. The table shows some 130,000 clones, with less than 85% occurring only once. General study points: Trimming of TCR beta V- and J-genes showed a link, identified in a later analysis, to a missense DCLRE1C variant.

Germline trimming cut 2 bases from V and 5 bases from J; bases unmatched to any gene: 6. Per the germline V gene, CDR1 is SEHNR and CDR2 is FQNEAQ (reference sequence). The CDR3 totals 16 residues. The sequenced material came from PBMCs. The J gene is TRBJ2-1, the V gene TRBV7-9; 10 bases align to TRBD2. The clonotype originates from a young man in good health and CMV-seronegative. In DNA form, the CDR3 reads TGTGCCAGCAGCTTATGGCTAGCGGGAGACAACAATGAGCAGTTCTTC. This sequence encodes CASSLWLAGDNNEQFF.